This TCR beta chain was identified during a study of T cells after yellow fever vaccination. This clonotype was detected ten times or more. A universal primer site and UMIs were added as TCR cDNA was made by 5'RACE template switching. TCRdb passed the 5' RACE reads through MiXCR, listing each CDR3 protein once. The data contain about 350,000 distinct CDR3 sequences, roughly an eighth of them singletons. The sample in question was CD4+ T cells sorted from PBMCs, obtained 15 days after the yellow fever booster vaccination. The sequence derives from a young man who received the YFV17D yellow fever vaccine.

The CDR3 nucleotides read TGTGCCAGCATTGACGCTCGTCTGGGCAGGGGAGGGGAGACCCAGTACTTC. Its translation is CASIDARLGRGGETQYF. V is TRBV28 and J is TRBJ2-5; D may be TRBD2 (7 bases). The germline CDR1 and CDR2 sequences are MDHEN and SYDVKM. V shed 7 bases and J shed 5 bases, with 26 bases lying between them. This CDR3 is built from 17 residues.